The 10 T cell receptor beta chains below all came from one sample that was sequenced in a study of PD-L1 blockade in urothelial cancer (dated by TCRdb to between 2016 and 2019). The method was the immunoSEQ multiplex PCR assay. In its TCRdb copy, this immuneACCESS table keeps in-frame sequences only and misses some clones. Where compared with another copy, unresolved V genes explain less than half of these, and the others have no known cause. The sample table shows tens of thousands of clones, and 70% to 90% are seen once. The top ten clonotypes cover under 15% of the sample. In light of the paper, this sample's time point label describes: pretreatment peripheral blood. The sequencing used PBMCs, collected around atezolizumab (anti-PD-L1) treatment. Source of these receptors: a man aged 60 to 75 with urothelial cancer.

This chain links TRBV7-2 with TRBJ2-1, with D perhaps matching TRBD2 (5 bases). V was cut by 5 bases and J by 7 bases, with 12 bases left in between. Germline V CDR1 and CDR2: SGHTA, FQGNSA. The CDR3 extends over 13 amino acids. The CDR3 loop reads CASSLDGVNEQFF. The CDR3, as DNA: TGTGCCAGCAGCCTAGACGGGGTAAATGAGCAGTTCTTC.

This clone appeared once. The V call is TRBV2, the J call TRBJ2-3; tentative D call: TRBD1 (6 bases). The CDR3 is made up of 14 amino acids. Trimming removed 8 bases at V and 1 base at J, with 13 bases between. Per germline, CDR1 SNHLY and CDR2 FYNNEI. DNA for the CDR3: TGTGCCAGCCACAGGGAGAGGGGCACAGATACGCAGTATTTT. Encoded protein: CASHRERGTDTQYF.

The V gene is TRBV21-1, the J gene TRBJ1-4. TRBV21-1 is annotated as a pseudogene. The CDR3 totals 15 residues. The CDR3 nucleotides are TGTGCCACCAGCGGTTCCTTCCGGACTAATGAAAAACTGTTTTTT. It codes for CATSGSFRTNEKLFF.

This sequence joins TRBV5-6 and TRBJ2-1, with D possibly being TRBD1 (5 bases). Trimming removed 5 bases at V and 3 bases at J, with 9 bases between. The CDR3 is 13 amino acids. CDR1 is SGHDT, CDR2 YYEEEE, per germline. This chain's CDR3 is CASSEGDYNEQFF. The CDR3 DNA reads TGTGCCAGCAGTGAAGGGGACTACAATGAGCAGTTCTTC. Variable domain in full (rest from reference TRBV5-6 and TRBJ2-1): DAGVTQSPTHLIKTRGQQVTLRCSPKSGHDTVSWYQQALGQGPQFIFQYYEEEERQRGNFPDRFSGHQFPNYSSELNVNALLLGDSALYLCASSEGDYNEQFFGPGTRLTVL.

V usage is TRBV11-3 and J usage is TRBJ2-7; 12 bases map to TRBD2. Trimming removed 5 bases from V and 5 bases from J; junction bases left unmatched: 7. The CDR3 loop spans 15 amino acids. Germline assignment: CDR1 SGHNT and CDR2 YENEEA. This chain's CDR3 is CASSVTSGGKNEQYF. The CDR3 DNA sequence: TGTGCCAGCAGCGTAACTAGCGGGGGGAAGAACGAGCAGTACTTC. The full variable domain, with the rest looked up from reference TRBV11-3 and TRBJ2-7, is EAGVVQSPRYKIIEKKQPVAFWCNPISGHNTLYWYLQNLGQGPELLIRYENEEAVDDSQLPKDRFSAERLKGVDSTLKIQPAELGDSAVYLCASSVTSGGKNEQYFGPGTRLTVT.

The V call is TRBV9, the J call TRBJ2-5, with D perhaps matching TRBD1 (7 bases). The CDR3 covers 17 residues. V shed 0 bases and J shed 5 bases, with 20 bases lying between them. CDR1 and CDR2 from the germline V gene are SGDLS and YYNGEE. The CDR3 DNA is TGTGCCAGCAGCGTAGCTGGGGGGCAGGGGGTGAGTGAGACCCAGTACTTC. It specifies CASSVAGGQGVSETQYF.

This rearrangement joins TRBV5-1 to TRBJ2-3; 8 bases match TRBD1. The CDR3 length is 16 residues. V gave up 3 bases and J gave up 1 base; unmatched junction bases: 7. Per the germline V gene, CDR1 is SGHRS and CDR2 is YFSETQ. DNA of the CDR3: TGCGCCAGCAGCTCCGATGGACAGGGACGCACAGATACGCAGTATTTT. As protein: CASSSDGQGRTDTQYF.

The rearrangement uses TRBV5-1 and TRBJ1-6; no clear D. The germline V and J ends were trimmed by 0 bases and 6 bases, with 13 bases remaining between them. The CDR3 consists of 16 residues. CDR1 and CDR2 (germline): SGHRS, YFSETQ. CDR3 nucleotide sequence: TGCGCCAGCAGCTTGGGTTATGACAACTTTAATTCACCCCTCCACTTT. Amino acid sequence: CASSLGYDNFNSPLHF.

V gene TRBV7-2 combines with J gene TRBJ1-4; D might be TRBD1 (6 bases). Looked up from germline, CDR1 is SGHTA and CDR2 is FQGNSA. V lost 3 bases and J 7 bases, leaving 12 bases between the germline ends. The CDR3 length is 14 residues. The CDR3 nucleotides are TGTGCCAGCAGCTTCACAGGGTTTGGTGAAAAACTGTTTTTT. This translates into CASSFTGFGEKLFF.

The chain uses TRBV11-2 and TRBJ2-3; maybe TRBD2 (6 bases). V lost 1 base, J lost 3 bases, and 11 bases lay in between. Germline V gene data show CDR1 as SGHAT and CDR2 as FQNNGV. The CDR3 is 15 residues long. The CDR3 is CASSLGLGGTDTQYF. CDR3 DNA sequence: TGTGCCAGCAGCTTAGGACTCGGAGGGACAGATACGCAGTATTTT.